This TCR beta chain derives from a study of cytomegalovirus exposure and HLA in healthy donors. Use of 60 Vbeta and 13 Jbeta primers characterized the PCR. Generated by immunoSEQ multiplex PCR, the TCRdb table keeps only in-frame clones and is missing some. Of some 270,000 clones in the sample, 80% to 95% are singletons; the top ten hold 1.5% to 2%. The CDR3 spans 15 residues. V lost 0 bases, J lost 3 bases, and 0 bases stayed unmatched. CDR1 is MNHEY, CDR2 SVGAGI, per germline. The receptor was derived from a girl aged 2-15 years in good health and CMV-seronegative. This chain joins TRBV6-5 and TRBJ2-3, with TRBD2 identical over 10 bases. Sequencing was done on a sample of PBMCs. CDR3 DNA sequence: TGTGCCAGCAGTTACTCGACTAGCGGGACAGATACGCAGTATTTT. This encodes CASSYSTSGTDTQYF.